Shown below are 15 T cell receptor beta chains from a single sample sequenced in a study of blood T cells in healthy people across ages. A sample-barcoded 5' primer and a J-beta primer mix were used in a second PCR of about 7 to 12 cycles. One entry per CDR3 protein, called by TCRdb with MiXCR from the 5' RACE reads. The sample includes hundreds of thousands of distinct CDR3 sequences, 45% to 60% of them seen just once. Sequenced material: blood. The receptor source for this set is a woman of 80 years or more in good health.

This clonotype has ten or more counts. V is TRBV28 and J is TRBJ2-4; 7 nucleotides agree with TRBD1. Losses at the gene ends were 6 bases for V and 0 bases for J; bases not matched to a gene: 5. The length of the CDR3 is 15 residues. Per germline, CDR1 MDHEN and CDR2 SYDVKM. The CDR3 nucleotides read TGTGCCAGCAGGCAGACAGGGTTAGCCAAAAACATTCAGTACTTC. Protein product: CASRQTGLAKNIQYF.

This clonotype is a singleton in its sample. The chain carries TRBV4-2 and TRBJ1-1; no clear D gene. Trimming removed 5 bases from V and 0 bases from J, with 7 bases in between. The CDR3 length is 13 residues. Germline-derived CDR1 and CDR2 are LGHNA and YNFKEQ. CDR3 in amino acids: CASSYRLNTEAFF. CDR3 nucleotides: TGTGCCAGCAGCTACAGATTGAACACTGAAGCTTTCTTT.

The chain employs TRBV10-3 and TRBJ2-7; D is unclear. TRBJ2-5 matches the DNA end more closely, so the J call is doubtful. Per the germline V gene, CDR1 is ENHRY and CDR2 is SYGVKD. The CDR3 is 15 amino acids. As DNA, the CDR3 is TGTGCCATCAGTGAGGGGGAACCAACCCCAGAGACCCAGTACTTC. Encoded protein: CAISEGEPTPETQYF.

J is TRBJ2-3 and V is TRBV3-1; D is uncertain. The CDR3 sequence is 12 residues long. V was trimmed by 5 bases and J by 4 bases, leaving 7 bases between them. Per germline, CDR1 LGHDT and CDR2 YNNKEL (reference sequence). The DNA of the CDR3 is TGTGCCAGCAGCTACGATCCAGATACGCAGTATTTT. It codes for CASSYDPDTQYF.

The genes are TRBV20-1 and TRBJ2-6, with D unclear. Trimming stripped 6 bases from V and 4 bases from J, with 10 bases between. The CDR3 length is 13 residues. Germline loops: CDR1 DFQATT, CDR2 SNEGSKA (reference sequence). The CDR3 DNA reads TGCAGTGCATCTTCCCAGGGGGCCAACGTCCTGACTTTC. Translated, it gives CSASSQGANVLTF.

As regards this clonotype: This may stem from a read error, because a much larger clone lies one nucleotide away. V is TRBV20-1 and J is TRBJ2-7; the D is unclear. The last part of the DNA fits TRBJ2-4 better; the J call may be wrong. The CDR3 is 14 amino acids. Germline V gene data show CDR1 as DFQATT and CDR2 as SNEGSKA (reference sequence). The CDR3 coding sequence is TGCAGTGCCCCCGAGCAGAAGGACCAAAACATTCAGTACTTC. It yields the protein CSAPEQKDQNIQYF.

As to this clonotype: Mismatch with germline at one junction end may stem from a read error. This CDR3 is CACSYSKSKDTQYF. In nucleotides, the CDR3 is TGTGCCTGCAGTTACTCGAAGTCAAAGGATACGCAGTATTTT. The rearrangement joins TRBV6-6 to TRBJ2-3, with no clear D. The CDR3 has 14 residues. CDR1 is MNHNY, CDR2 SVGAGI, per germline (reference sequence).

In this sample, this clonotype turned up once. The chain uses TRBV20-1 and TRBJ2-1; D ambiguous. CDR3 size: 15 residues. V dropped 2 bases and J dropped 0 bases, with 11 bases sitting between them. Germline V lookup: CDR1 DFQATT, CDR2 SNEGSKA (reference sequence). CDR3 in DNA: TGCAGTGCTAGATCTCGGCTAAGCTCCTACAATGAGCAGTTCTTC. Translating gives CSARSRLSSYNEQFF.

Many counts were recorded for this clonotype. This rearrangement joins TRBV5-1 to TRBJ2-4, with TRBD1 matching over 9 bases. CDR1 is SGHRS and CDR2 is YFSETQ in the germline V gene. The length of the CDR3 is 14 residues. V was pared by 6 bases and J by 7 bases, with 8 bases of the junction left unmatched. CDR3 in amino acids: CASTPGQGFNIQYF. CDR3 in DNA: TGCGCCAGCACCCCGGGACAGGGATTCAACATTCAGTACTTC. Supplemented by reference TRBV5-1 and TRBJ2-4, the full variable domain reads KAGVTQTPRYLIKTRGQQVTLSCSPISGHRSVSWYQQTPGQGLQFLFEYFSETQRNKGNFPGRFSGRQFSNSRSEMNVSTLELGDSALYLCASTPGQGFNIQYFGAGTRLSVL.

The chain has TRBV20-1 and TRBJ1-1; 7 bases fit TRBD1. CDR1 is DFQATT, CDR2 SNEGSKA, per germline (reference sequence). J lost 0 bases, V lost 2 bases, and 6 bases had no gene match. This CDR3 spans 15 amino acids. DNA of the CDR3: TGCAGTGCTAGAAGGACAGGCCCAATGAACACTGAAGCTTTCTTT. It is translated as CSARRTGPMNTEAFF.

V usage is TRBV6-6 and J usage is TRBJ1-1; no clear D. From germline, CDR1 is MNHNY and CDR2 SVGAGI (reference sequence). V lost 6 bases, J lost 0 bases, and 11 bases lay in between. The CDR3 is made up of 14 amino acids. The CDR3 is CASRDTPMNTEAFF. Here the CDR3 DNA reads TGTGCCAGCAGAGACACCCCGATGAACACTGAAGCTTTCTTT.

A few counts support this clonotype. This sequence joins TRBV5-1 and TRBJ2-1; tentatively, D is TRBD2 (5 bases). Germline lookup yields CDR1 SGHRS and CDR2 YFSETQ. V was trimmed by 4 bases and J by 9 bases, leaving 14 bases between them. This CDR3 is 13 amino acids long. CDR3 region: CASSVVPGFEQFF. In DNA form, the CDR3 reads TGCGCCAGCAGCGTGGTACCGGGGTTTGAGCAGTTCTTC.

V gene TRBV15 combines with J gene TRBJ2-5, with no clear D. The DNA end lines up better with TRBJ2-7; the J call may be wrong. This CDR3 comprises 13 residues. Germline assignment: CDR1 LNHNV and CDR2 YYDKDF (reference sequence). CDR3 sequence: CATSRLLTYEQYF. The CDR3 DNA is TGTGCCACCAGCAGGCTCTTGACCTACGAGCAGTACTTC.

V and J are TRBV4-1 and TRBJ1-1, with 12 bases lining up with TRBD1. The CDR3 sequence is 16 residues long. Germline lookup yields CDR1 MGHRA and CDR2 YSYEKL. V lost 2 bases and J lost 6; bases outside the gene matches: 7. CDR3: CASSQTGGTGGSEAFF. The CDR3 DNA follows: TGCGCCAGCAGCCAAACTGGGGGGACAGGGGGCTCTGAAGCTTTCTTT.

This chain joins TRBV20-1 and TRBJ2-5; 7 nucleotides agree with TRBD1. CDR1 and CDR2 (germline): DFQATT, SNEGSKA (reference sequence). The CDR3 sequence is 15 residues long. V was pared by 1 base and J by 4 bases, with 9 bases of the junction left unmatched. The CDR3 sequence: CSARGRDRELETQYF. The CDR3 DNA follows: TGCAGTGCTAGAGGCCGGGACAGAGAATTAGAGACCCAGTACTTC.